Described below is a single T cell receptor (beta chain) sequence and its context. In the original analysis: Nucleated cell counts were estimated from reference gene primer amplification. The table came from immunoSEQ multiplex PCR; TCRdb's copy has only in-frame clones and leaves some out. V, J and clone size were drawn from that table, and D and trimming were deduced from the DNA. The sample has roughly 260,000 clones, about 87% seen once. The data are from a study of blood T cell repertoires in COVID-19. CDR1 SQVTM and CDR2 ANQGSEA come from the germline V gene. The V end was cut by 0 bases, the J end by 5 bases, with 8 bases between. CDR3 length: 13 residues.

This TCR came from a woman between 45 and 60 years old with acute or convalescent COVID-19. The chain couples TRBV29-1 to TRBJ2-1; D possibly corresponds to TRBD2 (5 bases). Material: peripheral blood. This CDR3 is CSVEDSVNNEQFF. DNA of the CDR3: TGCAGCGTTGAAGATAGCGTGAACAATGAGCAGTTCTTC.